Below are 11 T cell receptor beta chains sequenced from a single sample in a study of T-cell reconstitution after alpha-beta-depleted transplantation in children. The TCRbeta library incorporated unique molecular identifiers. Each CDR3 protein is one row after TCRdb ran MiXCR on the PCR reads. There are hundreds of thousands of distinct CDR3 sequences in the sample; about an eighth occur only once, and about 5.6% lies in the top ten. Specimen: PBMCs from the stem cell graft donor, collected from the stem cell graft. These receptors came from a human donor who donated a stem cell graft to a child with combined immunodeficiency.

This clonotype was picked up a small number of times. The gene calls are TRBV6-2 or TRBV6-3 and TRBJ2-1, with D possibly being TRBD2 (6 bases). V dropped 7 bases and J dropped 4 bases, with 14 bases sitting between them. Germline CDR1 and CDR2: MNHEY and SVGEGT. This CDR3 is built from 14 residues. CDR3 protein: CASTPGVDYNEQFF. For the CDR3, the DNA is TGTGCCAGCACTCCGGGAGTGGATTACAATGAGCAGTTCTTC.

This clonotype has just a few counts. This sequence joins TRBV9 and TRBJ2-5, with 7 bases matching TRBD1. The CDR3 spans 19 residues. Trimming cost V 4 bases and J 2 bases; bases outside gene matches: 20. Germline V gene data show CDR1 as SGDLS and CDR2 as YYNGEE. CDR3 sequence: CASSPPPRDSQNLQETQYF. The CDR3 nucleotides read TGTGCCAGCAGCCCACCGCCCCGGGACAGCCAAAACCTACAAGAGACCCAGTACTTC.

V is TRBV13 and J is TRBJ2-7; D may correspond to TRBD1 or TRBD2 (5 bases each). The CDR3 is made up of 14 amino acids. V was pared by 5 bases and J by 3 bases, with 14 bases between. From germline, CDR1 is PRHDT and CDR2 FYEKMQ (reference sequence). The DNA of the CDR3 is TGTGCCAGCAGCCTGGGACGGGACCTCTACGAGCAGTACTTC. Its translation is CASSLGRDLYEQYF.

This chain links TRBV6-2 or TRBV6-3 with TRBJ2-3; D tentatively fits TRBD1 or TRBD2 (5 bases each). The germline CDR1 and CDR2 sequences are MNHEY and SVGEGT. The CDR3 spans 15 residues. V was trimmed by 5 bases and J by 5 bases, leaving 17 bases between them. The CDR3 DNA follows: TGTGCCAGCAGTCGTCGGGACGCCTTAATAGATACGCAGTATTTT. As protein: CASSRRDALIDTQYF.

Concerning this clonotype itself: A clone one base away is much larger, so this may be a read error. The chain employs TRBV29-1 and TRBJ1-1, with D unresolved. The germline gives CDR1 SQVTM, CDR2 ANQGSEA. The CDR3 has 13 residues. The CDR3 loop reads CSVVAGMNAEAFF. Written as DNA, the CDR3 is TGCAGCGTTGTGGCCGGGATGAACGCTGAAGCTTTCTTT.

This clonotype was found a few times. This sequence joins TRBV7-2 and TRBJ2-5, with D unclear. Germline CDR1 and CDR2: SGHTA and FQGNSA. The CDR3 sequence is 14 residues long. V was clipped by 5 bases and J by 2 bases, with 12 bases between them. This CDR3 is CASSLRQPQETQYF. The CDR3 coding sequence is TGTGCCAGCAGCCTCCGGCAGCCTCAAGAGACCCAGTACTTC.

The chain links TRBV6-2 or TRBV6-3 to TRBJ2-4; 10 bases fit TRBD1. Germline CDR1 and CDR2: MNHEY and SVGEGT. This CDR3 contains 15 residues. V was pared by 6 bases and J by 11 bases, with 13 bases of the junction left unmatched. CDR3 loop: CASSPFRDRGFVQYF. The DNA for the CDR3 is TGTGCCAGCAGCCCATTCCGGGACAGGGGTTTCGTTCAGTACTTC.

This chain's CDR3 is CASSLVAGVPGELFF. In DNA form, the CDR3 reads TGTGCCAGCAGTTTAGTAGCGGGAGTCCCCGGGGAGCTGTTTTTT. V is TRBV12-3 or TRBV12-4 and J is TRBJ2-2; TRBD2 matches 9 bases. V lost 1 base and J lost 6; bases outside the gene matches: 3. The CDR3 covers 15 residues.

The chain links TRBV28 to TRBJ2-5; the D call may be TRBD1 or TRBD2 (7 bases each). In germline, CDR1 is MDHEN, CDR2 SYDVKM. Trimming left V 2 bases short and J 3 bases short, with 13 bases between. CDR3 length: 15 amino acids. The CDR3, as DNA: TGTGCCAGCAGTTTAAAGGCAGGGGGGGAAGAGACCCAGTACTTC. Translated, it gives CASSLKAGGEETQYF.

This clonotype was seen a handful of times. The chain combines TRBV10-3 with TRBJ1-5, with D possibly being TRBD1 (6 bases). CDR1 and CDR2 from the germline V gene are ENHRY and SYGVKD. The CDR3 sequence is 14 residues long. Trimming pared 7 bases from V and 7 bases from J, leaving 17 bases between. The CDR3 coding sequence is TGTGCCATCAAATCAGGGGAGGTGGGACAGCCCCAGCATTTT. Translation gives CAIKSGEVGQPQHF.

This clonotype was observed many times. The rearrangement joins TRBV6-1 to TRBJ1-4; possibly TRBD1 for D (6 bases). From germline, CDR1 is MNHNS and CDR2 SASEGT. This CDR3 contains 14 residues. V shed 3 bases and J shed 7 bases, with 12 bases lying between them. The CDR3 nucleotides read TGTGCCAGCAGTGATCCGGGACAAATTGAAAAACTGTTTTTT. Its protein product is CASSDPGQIEKLFF.